This T cell receptor (beta chain) was observed in a study of Graves' ophthalmopathy and Graves' hyperthyroidism. Study-wide results and caveats: Blood was where most expanded thyroid clonotypes above 0.001 frequency also turned up. For predicting ophthalmopathy progression, the model had around 64% sensitivity and roughly 77% specificity.

The CDR3 length is 15 residues. V was clipped by 8 bases and J by 3 bases; unmatched bases: 13. Reliance was placed on clinical symptoms, serum thyroxine, TRAb, thyroid ultrasound and orbital computed tomography for diagnosis. Fresh peripheral blood, 10 ml, was the PBMC source. TCR beta CDR3 regions were amplified from RNA transcripts. Investigators did first-round RT-PCR with HTBI primers, then second-round multiplex PCR. MiXCR, applied by TCRdb to the multiplex PCR reads, yields one record per CDR3 protein. Of over 650,000 distinct CDR3 sequences listed, about 41% are singletons. This clonotype came up many times. Its antigen is currently unknown.

The origin of this receptor is an adult man with Graves' ophthalmopathy. Material for sequencing was peripheral blood. V is TRBV12-3 or TRBV12-4 and J is TRBJ2-7, with 7 bases aligning to TRBD1. The CDR3 loop reads CASAKRGPFVYEQYF. CDR3 bases: TGTGCCAGCGCCAAAAGGGGGCCCTTCGTCTACGAGCAGTACTTC.